These T cell receptor beta chains were read from a single sample in a study of T cell responses to AZD1222 COVID-19 vaccine. Using immunoSEQ multiplex PCR, the repertoire was profiled, and TCRdb retains in-frame clones only, with some absent. The table has approximately 180,000 clones, approximately 92% seen once. The sequences come from peripheral blood, collected on day 0 of AZD1222 vaccination. The receptors here all came from an adult in good health. Each CDR3 is given with its conserved first and last residue. Fields, in order: V gene, D gene, J gene, clone size, CDR3 protein, CDR3 DNA. D genes are given only for firm matches. Not every row has a clone size; where given, it reads once, few, many or a size class.

>TRBV4-2|NA|TRBJ1-1|NA
CASSQIRAEGNTEAFF
TGTGCCAGCAGCCAAATCCGGGCGGAAGGGAACACTGAAGCTTTCTTT
>TRBV14|NA|TRBJ1-1|NA
CASSQVWDTEAFF
TGTGCCAGCAGCCAAGTCTGGGACACTGAAGCTTTCTTT
>TRBV5-6|NA|TRBJ1-6|NA
CASSRGTANSPLHF
TGTGCCAGCAGCCGAGGGACTGCTAATTCACCCCTCCACTTT
>TRBV7-8|NA|TRBJ1-1|NA
CASSPGRHNTEAFF
TGTGCCAGCAGTCCCGGCCGGCACAACACTGAAGCTTTCTTT
>TRBV10-3|TRBD1|TRBJ1-5|once
CAIRGQGGQPQHF
TGTGCCATCAGGGGACAGGGCGGTCAGCCCCAGCATTTT
>TRBV19|TRBD1|TRBJ1-6|NA
CASGTGGAGNSPLHF
TGTGCCAGTGGTACAGGGGGCGCTGGAAATTCACCCCTCCACTTT
>TRBV15|NA|TRBJ2-1|NA
CATSRPFGSYNEQFF
TGTGCCACCAGCAGACCTTTCGGGTCCTACAATGAGCAGTTCTTC
>TRBV4-1|NA|TRBJ1-2|once
CASSQDRVTGSYGYTF
TGCGCCAGCAGCCAAGATAGGGTAACAGGGTCCTATGGCTACACCTTC
>TRBV9|NA|TRBJ2-5|NA
CASSVTGRKETQYF
TGTGCCAGCAGCGTAACGGGGCGAAAAGAGACCCAGTACTTC
>TRBV5-1|NA|TRBJ2-3|NA
CASSLERVTDTQYF
TGCGCCAGCAGCTTAGAAAGAGTTACTGATACGCAGTATTTT
>TRBV5-1|NA|TRBJ1-1|NA
CASSSRAGNTEAFF
TGCGCCAGCAGCTCGAGGGCGGGGAACACTGAAGCTTTCTTT
>TRBV7-9|NA|TRBJ2-7|NA
CASTLRVAPPYEQYF
TGTGCCAGCACCCTCCGGGTGGCACCTCCCTACGAGCAGTACTTC
>TRBV6-5|NA|TRBJ2-2|NA
CASSTVQTGPGELFF
TGTGCCAGCAGTACAGTTCAGACGGGACCCGGGGAGCTGTTTTTT
>TRBV4-2|NA|TRBJ1-5|NA
CASSQDDSYSNQPQHF
TGTGCCAGCAGCCAAGATGATAGCTATAGCAATCAGCCCCAGCATTTT
>TRBV19|TRBD1|TRBJ1-2|NA
CASSRDSYGYTF
TGTGCCAGTAGTAGGGACAGCTATGGCTACACCTTC
>TRBV5-4|NA|TRBJ1-2|NA
CASSLSLANYGYTF
TGTGCCAGCAGCTTGAGTCTTGCTAACTATGGCTACACCTTC
>TRBV6-1|NA|TRBJ1-6|NA
CASSEIQGGSPLHF
TGTGCCAGCAGTGAAATACAGGGAGGTTCACCCCTCCACTTT
>TRBV28|NA|TRBJ2-1|NA
CASSFEGRGYNEQFF
TGTGCCAGCAGTTTCGAGGGGCGGGGTTACAATGAGCAGTTCTTC
>TRBV6-5|NA|TRBJ1-5|NA
CASSPGNQPQHF
TGTGCCAGCAGTCCCGGCAATCAGCCCCAGCATTTT
>TRBV9|NA|TRBJ1-1|NA
CASSVGDTEAFF
TGTGCCAGCAGCGTAGGGGACACTGAAGCTTTCTTT
>TRBV19|NA|TRBJ1-5|NA
CASSLSTGRSNQPQHF
TGTGCCAGTAGTCTCTCTACAGGGAGGTCTAATCAGCCCCAGCATTTT
>TRBV4-1|NA|TRBJ1-2|NA
CASSQDYMGYTF
TGCGCCAGCAGCCAAGATTACATGGGCTACACCTTC